The next 17 T cell receptor beta chains were all read from a single sample in a study of blood T cell repertoires in COVID-19. Clones were read by immunoSEQ multiplex PCR, and TCRdb kept only the in-frame ones, dropping some. The profile covers around 90,000 clones, with about 90% appearing a single time and about 16% taken by the ten largest. The specimen was peripheral blood. Every receptor here comes from a male donor with acute or convalescent COVID-19.

The J gene is TRBJ2-2, the V gene TRBV5-8, with D hard to call. The CDR3 sequence is 14 residues long. V lost 2 bases and J 2 bases, leaving 7 bases between the germline ends. Germline lookup yields CDR1 SGHTS and CDR2 YDEGEE. The CDR3 nucleotides are TGTGCCAGCAGCTTCTGGCAAAACACCGGGGAGCTGTTTTTT. Amino acids: CASSFWQNTGELFF.

The chain carries TRBV7-8 and TRBJ2-7; D gene unclear. CDR3 length equals 14 residues. CDR1 is SGHVS and CDR2 is FQNEAQ in the germline V gene. The V end was cut by 2 bases, the J end by 2 bases, with 10 bases between. As DNA, the CDR3 is TGTGCCAGCAGCTTAACGGCAGGCACCTACGAGCAGTACTTC. Translation gives CASSLTAGTYEQYF.

This chain connects TRBV12-3 or TRBV12-4 to TRBJ1-2; 10 nucleotides agree with TRBD1. J was trimmed by 6 bases and V by 5 bases; bases with no gene match: 3. CDR3 length: 13 amino acids. The CDR3 DNA follows: TGTGCCAGCAGTAGGACAGGGGGACATGGCTACACCTTC. Translation gives CASSRTGGHGYTF.

This chain joins TRBV24-1 and TRBJ1-5; D remains ambiguous. CDR1 KGHDR and CDR2 SFDVKD come from the germline V gene. Trimming took off 4 bases at V and 5 bases at J, with 8 bases between the two ends. The CDR3 has 13 amino acids. In nucleotides, the CDR3 is TGTGCCACCAGTGACGACACCGATCAGCCCCAGCATTTT. This codes for CATSDDTDQPQHF.

The chain carries TRBV6-5 and TRBJ1-3, with 9 bases fitting TRBD1. Per germline, CDR1 MNHEY and CDR2 SVGAGI. V was pared by 6 bases and J by 0 bases, with 3 bases of the junction left unmatched. The CDR3 sequence is 15 residues long. The CDR3 sequence is CASSLTGGSGNTIYF. The CDR3 DNA sequence: TGTGCCAGCAGCTTGACAGGGGGCTCTGGAAACACCATATATTTT.

The chain employs TRBV28 and TRBJ1-5; 8 bases align to TRBD1. There are 16 residues in the CDR3. With V trimmed by 2 bases and J by 4 bases, 7 bases remained unmatched. Germline V gene sequence: CDR1 MDHEN, CDR2 SYDVKM. The CDR3 nucleotides are TGTGCCAGCAGTTTACCCCAGGGGGCGCATAATCAGCCCCAGCATTTT. Translating gives CASSLPQGAHNQPQHF.

This clone showed up just a few times. The V and J genes are TRBV19 and TRBJ2-2, with 8 bases matching TRBD1. Trimming cost V 7 bases and J 5 bases; bases outside gene matches: 9. The CDR3 consists of 15 residues. CDR1 is LNHDA, CDR2 SQIVND, per germline (reference sequence). CDR3 sequence: CASTHPGGGTGELFF. CDR3 sequence (DNA): TGTGCCAGTACCCATCCAGGGGGCGGTACCGGGGAGCTGTTTTTT.

In its sample, this clone was seen a few times. The gene calls are TRBV30 and TRBJ1-5; 7 nucleotides line up with TRBD1. The J segment lost 7 bases and the V segment lost 2 bases, leaving 5 bases of the junction unmatched. Germline V gene data show CDR1 as GTSNPN and CDR2 as SVGIG (reference sequence). CDR3 length: 13 residues. DNA of the CDR3: TGTGCCTGGAGTACACAGGGGTCCCAGCCCCAGCATTTT. It encodes CAWSTQGSQPQHF.

The chain combines TRBV15 with TRBJ2-1; 8 bases map to TRBD2. The CDR3 runs to 17 residues. J gave up 4 bases and V 0 bases, and 8 bases lay outside the gene matches. CDR1 LNHNV and CDR2 YYDKDF come from the germline V gene (reference sequence). CDR3 sequence reads: CATSRERAGERYNEQFF. As DNA, the CDR3 is TGTGCCACCAGCAGAGAGAGAGCGGGGGAGCGTTACAATGAGCAGTTCTTC.

V usage is TRBV11-2 and J usage is TRBJ2-2; D is perhaps TRBD2 (6 bases). V was trimmed by 10 bases and J by 0 bases, leaving 15 bases between them. In germline, CDR1 is SGHAT, CDR2 FQNNGV. CDR3 length equals 15 residues. CDR3 sequence reads: CATPLGGANTGELFF. The CDR3 DNA follows: TGTGCCACCCCTCTCGGCGGGGCGAACACCGGGGAGCTGTTTTTT.

The count of this clone is one. This chain uses TRBV19 with TRBJ2-2; D not resolved. Trimming stripped 1 base from V and 3 bases from J, with 6 bases between. Germline values: CDR1 LNHDA, CDR2 SQIVND (reference sequence). The CDR3 has 14 residues. CDR3 residues: CASSIGQYTGELFF. The CDR3 DNA reads TGTGCCAGTAGTATAGGGCAGTACACCGGGGAGCTGTTTTTT.

This rearrangement joins TRBV3-1 (or the pseudogene TRBV3-2) to TRBJ1-2; maybe TRBD1 (5 bases). The CDR3 length is 12 residues. V dropped 4 bases and J dropped 8 bases, with 11 bases sitting between them. Germline V gene lookup returns CDR1 LGHDT and CDR2 YNNKEL (reference sequence). CDR3 nucleotide sequence: TGTGCCAGCAGCCGGGACTCCACCGGCTACACCTTC. Its protein is CASSRDSTGYTF.

This clone was counted only a few times. V and J are TRBV19 and TRBJ2-7; tentative D call: TRBD1 (6 bases). The V gene's germline CDR1 is LNHDA and CDR2 SQIVND (reference sequence). The V end was cut by 3 bases, the J end by 1 base, with 7 bases between. The CDR3 covers 13 residues. CDR3 region: CASSIGQSYEQYF. The CDR3 nucleotides are TGTGCCAGTAGTATCGGACAGTCCTACGAGCAGTACTTC.

The chain employs TRBV5-1 and TRBJ2-1, with TRBD1 matching 11 bases. This CDR3 is 14 amino acids long. The V segment lost 4 bases and the J segment 8 bases; nucleotides outside the gene matches: 5. Germline V lookup: CDR1 SGHRS, CDR2 YFSETQ. The CDR3 region has the DNA TGCGCCAGCAGCCCGGGACAGGGGGTGGATGAGCAGTTCTTC. It encodes CASSPGQGVDEQFF.

The J gene is TRBJ1-2, the V gene TRBV6-5, with a tentative D call TRBD1 (5 bases). V lost 2 bases and J 2 bases, leaving 6 bases between the germline ends. The CDR3 has 13 amino acids. Germline V gene sequence: CDR1 MNHEY, CDR2 SVGAGI. Here the CDR3 reads CASSYGANYGYTF. Written as DNA, the CDR3 is TGTGCCAGCAGTTACGGGGCGAACTATGGCTACACCTTC.

Worth noting for this clone: Other DNA sequences in the sample encode the same CDR3. This sequence joins TRBV5-1 and TRBJ1-1; D may be TRBD1 (6 bases). Deletions cut 4 bases from V and 0 bases from J, with 13 bases between. Germline lookup yields CDR1 SGHRS and CDR2 YFSETQ. This CDR3 is built from 15 residues. The CDR3 sequence: CASSPTQGLNTEAFF. The CDR3 DNA sequence: TGCGCCAGCAGCCCCACGCAGGGGCTGAACACTGAAGCTTTCTTT. Full variable domain (remainder filled in from reference TRBV5-1 and TRBJ1-1): KAGVTQTPRYLIKTRGQQVTLSCSPISGHRSVSWYQQTPGQGLQFLFEYFSETQRNKGNFPGRFSGRQFSNSRSEMNVSTLELGDSALYLCASSPTQGLNTEAFFGQGTRLTVV.

V is TRBV30 and J is TRBJ2-1, with 7 nucleotides matching TRBD2. Germline trimming cut 3 bases from V and 1 base from J; bases unmatched to any gene: 9. Germline CDR1 GTSNPN, CDR2 SVGIG (reference sequence). This CDR3 spans 16 amino acids. The CDR3 loop reads CAWSGWRGSSYNEQFF. CDR3 in DNA: TGTGCCTGGAGCGGCTGGCGGGGGAGTTCCTACAATGAGCAGTTCTTC.